This T cell receptor beta chain came from a study of T-cell memory formation after mild COVID-19. Study background: Largely donor-specific TCR clusters were found.

The study, taken as a whole, reports: Clones that contracted from day 15 to 85 were balanced CD4/CD8, while later expanders leaned CD4+.

This clonotype was found a few times. What it binds is not known. The germline CDR1 and CDR2 sequences are MNHEY and SVGEGT. V was trimmed by 4 bases and J by 3 bases, leaving 11 bases between them. The CDR3 is made up of 14 amino acids. TCRdb called the 5' RACE reads again in MiXCR, with one record for every CDR3 protein. The table has under 250,000 distinct CDR3 sequences, 9% to 10% seen once. The sequence was collected from a man aged 18 to 35 who had mild COVID-19 (a few samples of this study predate the infection). Cell type and time point are not known. V usage is TRBV6-2 or TRBV6-3 and J usage is TRBJ2-3; D call uncertain. Input material: PBMCs or a T cell subset sorted from them (not recorded which). CDR3: CASSWAARTDTQYF. The CDR3 coding sequence is TGTGCCAGCAGTTGGGCAGCCCGAACAGATACGCAGTATTTT.